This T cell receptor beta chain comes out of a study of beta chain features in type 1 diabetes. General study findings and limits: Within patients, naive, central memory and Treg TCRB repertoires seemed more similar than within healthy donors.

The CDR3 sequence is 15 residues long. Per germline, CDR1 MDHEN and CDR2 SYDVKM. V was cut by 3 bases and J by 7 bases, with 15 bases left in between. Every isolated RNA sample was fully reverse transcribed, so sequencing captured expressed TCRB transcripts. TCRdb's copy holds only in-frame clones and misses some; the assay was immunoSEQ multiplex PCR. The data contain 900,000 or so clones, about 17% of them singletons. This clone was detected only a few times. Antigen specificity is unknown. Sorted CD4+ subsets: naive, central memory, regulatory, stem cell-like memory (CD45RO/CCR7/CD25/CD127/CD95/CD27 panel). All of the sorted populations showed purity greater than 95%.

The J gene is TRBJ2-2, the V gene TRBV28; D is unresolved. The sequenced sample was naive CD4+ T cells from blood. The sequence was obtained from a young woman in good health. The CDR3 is CASSLVRAGIGELFF. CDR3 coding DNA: TGTGCCAGCAGTTTGGTCCGGGCAGGCATCGGGGAGCTGTTTTTT.